Given below is one TCR beta chain in context. The repertoire was sequenced with immunoSEQ multiplex PCR; TCRdb's copy has only in-frame clones and lacks some. The data show about 330,000 clones, with roughly 88% seen just once and over 4.5% held by the top ten. This sample stems from a study of blood T cell repertoires in COVID-19. About the study: PBMCs, B-cell-depleted T cells, or T cells were the source of the cDNA or gDNA that made up the material.

Germline V gene lookup returns CDR1 MNHEY and CDR2 SVGAGI. The CDR3 is made up of 15 amino acids. With V trimmed by 6 bases and J by 0 bases, 5 bases remained unmatched. The sequenced sample consisted of PBMCs or T cells enriched from blood (not recorded which). V gene TRBV6-5 combines with J gene TRBJ2-7; 10 bases are shared with TRBD1. The receptor comes from a man aged 25 to 45 who had recovered from COVID-19. The DNA for the CDR3 is TGTGCCAGCAGCCCCCGGGACAGGGGCTCCTACGAGCAGTACTTC. This sequence encodes CASSPRDRGSYEQYF.